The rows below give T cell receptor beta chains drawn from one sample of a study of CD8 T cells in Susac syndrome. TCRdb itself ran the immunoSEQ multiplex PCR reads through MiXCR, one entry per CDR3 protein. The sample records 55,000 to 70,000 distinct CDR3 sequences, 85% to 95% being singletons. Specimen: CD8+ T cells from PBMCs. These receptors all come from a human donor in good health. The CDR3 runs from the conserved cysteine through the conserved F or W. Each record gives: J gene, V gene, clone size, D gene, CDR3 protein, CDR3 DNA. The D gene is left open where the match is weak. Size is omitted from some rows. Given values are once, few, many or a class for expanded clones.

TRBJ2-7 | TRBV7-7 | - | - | CASSLVQGDVEEYF | TGTGCTAGCAGCTTGGTACAGGGCGATGTAGAAGAGTACTTC
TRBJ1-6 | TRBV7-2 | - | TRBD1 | CASSLDRSPVGYNSPLHF | TGTGCCAGCAGCTTGGACAGGTCTCCCGTCGGATATAATTCACCCCTCCACTTT
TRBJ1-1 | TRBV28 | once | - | CASSLPEDIENTEAFF | TGTGCCAGCAGTCTCCCCGAGGACATCGAGAACACTGAAGCTTTCTTT
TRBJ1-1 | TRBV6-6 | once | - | CASSYREPPEAFF | TGTGCCAGCAGTTACAGAGAACCTCCTGAAGCTTTCTTT
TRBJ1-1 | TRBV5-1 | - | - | CASSAGTLMNTEAFF | TGCGCCAGCAGCGCGGGCACACTAATGAACACTGAAGCTTTCTTT
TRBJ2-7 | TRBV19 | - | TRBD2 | CASSPRGGDYEQYF | TGTGCCAGTAGCCCCCGGGGGGGAGACTACGAGCAGTACTTC
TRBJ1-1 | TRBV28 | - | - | CACGVLNTEAFF | TGTGCCTGTGGGGTTTTGAACACTGAAGCTTTCTTT
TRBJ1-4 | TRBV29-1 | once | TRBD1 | CSVLTGENEKLFF | TGCAGCGTACTGACAGGGGAGAATGAAAAACTGTTTTTT
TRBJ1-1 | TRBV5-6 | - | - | CASSTGWAEAFF | TGTGCCAGCAGCACAGGGTGGGCTGAAGCTTTCTTT
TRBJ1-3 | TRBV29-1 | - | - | CSVVSPSSGNTIYF | TGCAGCGTTGTTAGTCCGAGCTCTGGAAACACCATATATTTT
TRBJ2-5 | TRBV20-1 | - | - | CSANPGVDNLAQETQYF | TGCAGTGCTAACCCGGGCGTAGACAACTTGGCCCAAGAGACCCAGTACTTC
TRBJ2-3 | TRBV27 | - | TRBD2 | CASSLFPAGGTDTQYF | TGTGCCAGCAGTTTATTCCCAGCGGGGGGAACAGATACGCAGTATTTT
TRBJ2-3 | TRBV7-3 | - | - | CASSWGLSKVTDTQYF | TGTGCCAGCAGCTGGGGACTGTCCAAGGTCACAGATACGCAGTATTTT
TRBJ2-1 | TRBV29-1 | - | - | CSVELGGPNEQFF | TGCAGCGTTGAACTAGGAGGGCCGAATGAGCAGTTCTTC
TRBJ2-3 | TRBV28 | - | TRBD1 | CASSLRGRPDTQYF | TGTGCCAGCAGTTTAAGGGGGCGGCCAGATACGCAGTATTTT
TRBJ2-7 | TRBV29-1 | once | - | CSVEEATSSYEQYF | TGCAGCGTTGAAGAGGCTACGAGCTCCTACGAGCAGTACTTC
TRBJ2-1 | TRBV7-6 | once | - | CASSLALQEQFF | TGTGCCAGCAGCTTAGCGTTGCAGGAGCAGTTCTTC
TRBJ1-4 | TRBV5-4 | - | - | CASSSHSGPSGELFF | TGTGCCAGCAGCAGCCACTCCGGGCCCTCCGGGGAACTGTTTTTT
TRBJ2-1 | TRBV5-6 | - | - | CASSSDTNEQFF | TGTGCCAGCAGCTCGGACACCAATGAGCAGTTCTTC
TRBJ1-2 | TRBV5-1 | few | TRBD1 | CASSFYHGQDQLKGTF | TGCGCCAGCAGCTTCTACCATGGACAGGACCAGTTGAAGGGCACCTTC
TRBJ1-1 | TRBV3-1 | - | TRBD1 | CASSEIGTGGTEAFF | TGTGCCAGCAGCGAAATTGGGACAGGGGGCACTGAAGCTTTCTTT
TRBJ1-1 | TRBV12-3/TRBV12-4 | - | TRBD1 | CASSAAGGPEAFF | TGTGCCAGCAGTGCAGCAGGGGGCCCTGAAGCTTTCTTT
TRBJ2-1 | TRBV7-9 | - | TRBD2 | CASSLAARGVPGQFF | TGTGCCAGCAGCTTAGCCGCGCGGGGGGTTCCTGGGCAGTTCTTC
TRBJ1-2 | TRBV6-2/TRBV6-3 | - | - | CASMNHRDYGYTF | TGTGCCAGCATGAACCACAGGGACTATGGCTACACCTTC
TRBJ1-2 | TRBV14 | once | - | CASSQDGGEYGYTF | TGTGCCAGCAGCCAAGATGGAGGGGAGTATGGCTACACCTTC
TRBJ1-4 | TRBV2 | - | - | CASIRGDTTNEKLFF | TGTGCCAGCATCAGAGGGGACACAACTAATGAAAAACTGTTTTTT
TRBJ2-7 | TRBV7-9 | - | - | CARSSLPGTSATYEQYF | TGTGCCCGCAGCTCACTTCCCGGGACCTCGGCCACCTACGAGCAGTACTTC
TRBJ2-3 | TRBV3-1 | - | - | CASSQQLTDTQYF | TGTGCCAGCAGCCAACAACTCACAGATACGCAGTATTTT
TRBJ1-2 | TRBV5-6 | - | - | CASSPSREFYGYTF | TGTGCCAGCAGCCCTTCCCGGGAGTTCTATGGCTACACCTTC
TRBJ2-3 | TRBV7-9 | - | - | CASSLVVSDTQYF | TGTGCCAGCAGCTTAGTTGTATCAGATACGCAGTATTTT
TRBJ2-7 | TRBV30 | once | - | CAWSGTMAYEQYF | TGTGCCTGGAGTGGGACTATGGCGTACGAGCAGTACTTC
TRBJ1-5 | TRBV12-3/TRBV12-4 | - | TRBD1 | CASSLTQGEQPQHF | TGTGCCAGCAGTTTAACACAGGGGGAGCAGCCCCAGCATTTT
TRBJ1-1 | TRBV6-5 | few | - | CASSYYGSGTEAFF | TGTGCCAGCAGTTACTACGGTTCGGGGACTGAAGCTTTCTTT
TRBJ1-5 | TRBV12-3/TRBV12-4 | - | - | CASSSDSSNQPQHF | TGTGCCAGCAGTTCAGACAGTAGCAATCAGCCCCAGCATTTT
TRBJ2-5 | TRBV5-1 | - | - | CASSLARRGAQETQYF | TGCGCCAGCAGCTTGGCCCGTAGGGGCGCCCAAGAGACCCAGTACTTC
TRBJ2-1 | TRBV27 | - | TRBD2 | CASREIAGNEQFF | TGTGCCAGCAGGGAGATAGCGGGGAATGAGCAGTTCTTC
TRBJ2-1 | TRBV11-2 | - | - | CASSFLVYNEQFF | TGTGCCAGCTCTTTTTTGGTATACAATGAGCAGTTCTTC
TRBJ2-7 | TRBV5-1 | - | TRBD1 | CASSLEAGGYYEQYF | TGCGCCAGCAGCTTAGAGGCAGGGGGCTACTACGAGCAGTACTTC
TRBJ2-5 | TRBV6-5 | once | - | CASSYGGSQETQYF | TGTGCCAGCAGTTACGGGGGGAGCCAAGAGACCCAGTACTTC